The rows below give T cell receptor beta chains drawn from one sample of a study of technical replicates of blood from several donors. Assay used: immunoSEQ multiplex PCR; TCRdb lists only in-frame clones, some missing. The sample lists 60,000 to 90,000 clones, roughly 97% occurring once. The specimen was T cells isolated from PBMCs. The receptors stem from a human donor in good health. CDR3s include the opening cysteine and the closing phenylalanine or tryptophan. The D gene is left open where the match is weak. Rows give clone size only sometimes, using once, few, many, or a class for an expanded clone.

>TRBV5-1|14|TRBJ2-7|-|-
CASSSSGGAYEQYF
TGCGCCAGCAGCTCCAGCGGAGGGGCCTACGAGCAGTACTTC
>TRBV28|15|TRBJ2-7|TRBD1|few
CASRYYGTGSGEQYF
TGTGCCAGCAGGTACTATGGGACAGGGTCGGGCGAGCAGTACTTC
>TRBV28|14|TRBJ1-2|-|-
CASSLRVADHGYTF
TGTGCCAGCAGTTTACGGGTAGCGGACCATGGCTACACCTTC
>TRBV6-5|13|TRBJ2-7|-|-
CASSGDSTYEQYF
TGTGCCAGCAGTGGCGACAGTACCTACGAGCAGTACTTC
>TRBV12-5|17|TRBJ1-5|-|-
CASGLVQGRASNQPQHF
TGTGCTAGTGGTTTGGTACAAGGCAGGGCTAGCAATCAGCCCCAGCATTTT
>TRBV30|15|TRBJ1-4|TRBD1|-
CASIGSRTGNEKLFF
TGTGCCTCCATCGGTTCTAGGACAGGGAATGAAAAACTGTTTTTT
>TRBV28|12|TRBJ1-2|-|-
CASSSPGYGYTF
TGTGCCAGCAGTTCGCCGGGCTATGGCTACACCTTC
>TRBV6-5|13|TRBJ1-1|-|-
CASSYPGTYKAFF
TGTGCCAGCAGTTACCCCGGGACATACAAAGCTTTCTTT
>TRBV30|18|TRBJ1-5|-|-
CAWGRDPAGTGENQPQHF
TGTGCCTGGGGGCGGGACCCCGCCGGGACGGGAGAGAATCAGCCCCAGCATTTT
>TRBV28|15|TRBJ2-1|TRBD2|-
CASSFLAGAYNEQFF
TGTGCCAGCAGTTTTCTAGCGGGCGCCTACAATGAGCAGTTCTTC